The clone carrying this TCR beta chain was counted many times. As yet, its antigen is unknown. Germline CDR1 is SGHRS and CDR2 is YFSETQ. The CDR3 sequence is 16 residues long. V dropped 1 base and J dropped 7; count of bases not matched to a gene: 8. This sample was taken from a study of T-cell reconstitution after alpha-beta-depleted transplantation in children. Study conclusions and caveats: T-cell counts and diversity at one year post-transplant came mainly from newly produced T cells.

Researchers prepared the TCRbeta library using unique molecular identifiers, the study reports. From the PCR reads, TCRdb called clonotypes with MiXCR, one entry per CDR3 protein. The sample shows about 500,000 distinct CDR3 sequences, over 10% of them seen only once. V gene TRBV5-1 combines with J gene TRBJ2-1, with 10 positions matching TRBD2. The source of this sequence is a female patient aged 2-9 years who had a stem cell transplant for aplastic anemia, so the T cells may come from the graft donor. Sequencing used PBMCs, mostly from graft donor cells, obtained 180 days after TCRalphabeta/CD19-depleted stem cell transplant. The CDR3 region has the DNA TGCGCCAGCAGCTTGATGCTAGCGGGGGTCAATAATGAGCAGTTCTTC. Encoded protein: CASSLMLAGVNNEQFF.